This T cell receptor (beta chain) was sequenced for a study of blood T cell repertoires in COVID-19 (dated by TCRdb to 2020 to 2022). Background for the entire study: Collaborator samples came from the United States, Italy and Spain and covered acute and convalescent phases of COVID-19. The prospective study material was composed of cDNA or gDNA derived from T cells, B-cell-depleted T cells, or PBMCs. Subjects who had been exposed to COVID-19, were actively infected with it, or had recovered from it provided the deeply sampled blood TCRbeta repertoires that made up the dataset. A freely available public database, intended as a resource for researchers studying the immune response to SARS-CoV-2, is where the repertoires were released. The samples were drawn from two sources: the first 160 participants of the ongoing ImmuneRACE study, and approximately 1,300 subjects contributed by 6 global collaborators. The sample metadata nearly always contained a de-identified subject ID, COVID-19 status, age in years and sex. Where HLA class I and class II types were available, the types were taken from metadata supplied by the sample provider, not from assay-based typing. Here is what the overall study found, with its caveats: How much clinical and demographic metadata was included differed by source and by participant, and the metadata was provided uncurated.

The immunoSEQ Assay, a bias-controlled multiplex PCR, was used to amplify TCRbeta CDR3 regions from genomic DNA. The study's processing was this. The number of nucleated cells in each sample was estimated from the amplification of reference gene primers within the assay. To quantify the absolute abundance of each unique TCRbeta CDR3 rearrangement, sequence reads were collapsed and filtered. For each sample, productive Simpson clonality was calculated as the square root of Simpson's diversity index over productive rearrangements. Sourced from immuneACCESS, this table was stored by TCRdb with only in-frame sequences that have V and J called. A share of the clones is absent; for the studies checked, an unresolved V gene accounts for under half, and the remainder has no known explanation. That table gives V, J and clone size, and the DNA gave D and trimming. Within this sample are about 95,000 clones, with more than 80% of them counted one time only. 24% of the sample lies in the top ten.

The collaborating institutions used their own protocols to collect whole blood in K2EDTA tubes. For TCRbeta analysis, collaborator samples were shipped as frozen whole blood, as isolated PBMCs, or as DNA extracted from either sample type. Comments on this clone: Its antigen is unknown. No base quality values were provided; no much bigger clone lies one nucleotide off.

The CDR3 holds 15 amino acids from the cysteine to the phenylalanine. The retained sequence is limited to the CDR3, 45 bases, with the frame set at the first base. V is reduced by 1 base and J by 6 bases, leaving a spacing of 15 bases between them. This TCR was recovered from a human donor in a cohort sampled during active COVID-19. This receptor chain uses TRBV5-7 and TRBJ2-3; possibly the D gene is TRBD1, per 5 matching bases. TRBV5-7 has ORF status, its function being uncertain. Material: peripheral blood. The CDR3 region has the sequence CASSLRWQGGDTQYF. The sequenced DNA is TGTGCCAGCAGCTTGCGGTGGCAGGGTGGGGATACGCAGTATTTT.